This passage covers 32 T cell receptor beta chains from one sample sequenced in a study of metastatic and nonmetastatic thyroid tumors. TCRdb reanalyzed the PCR reads via MiXCR. The sample has about 49,000 clones; 4% to 5% are singletons. Prior to thyroid surgery, none of the patients had received any treatment. Sequenced sample: blood. The receptors shown here come from a female donor with papillary thyroid cancer or a benign thyroid nodule (not recorded which). Some clones in this sample may be carry-over from other donors' samples.

Written as DNA, the CDR3 is TGTGCCAGCAGTTACTCGAGTTTGAGCAATCAGCCCCAGCATTTT. Protein product: CASSYSSLSNQPQHF. This chain links TRBV6-2 or TRBV6-3 with TRBJ1-5; D remains unclear. Germline CDR1 reads MNHEY; CDR2 reads SVGEGT. This CDR3 spans 15 amino acids. Deletions cut 0 bases from V and 1 base from J, with 7 bases between.

The CDR3, as DNA: TGTGCCTGGAGTGTCCAAGCGGGGGGCACAGATACGCAGTATTTT. Its translation is CAWSVQAGGTDTQYF. The chain employs TRBV30 and TRBJ2-3; TRBD2 matches 8 bases. Germline CDR1 GTSNPN, CDR2 SVGIG (reference sequence). The CDR3 loop spans 15 amino acids. J gave up 1 base and V 0 bases, and 3 bases lay outside the gene matches.

This clone was seen a few times. The genes are TRBV7-8 and TRBJ2-6; 8 nucleotides align to TRBD1. The CDR3 is made up of 17 amino acids. Germline loops: CDR1 SGHVS, CDR2 FQNEAQ. V was clipped by 6 bases and J by 0 bases; unmatched bases: 7. The CDR3 bases are TGTGCCAGCAGAGCCGACAGGGGCCGCTCTGGGGCCAACGTCCTGACTTTC. It is translated as CASRADRGRSGANVLTF.

This clone was counted at least ten times. J is TRBJ2-1 and V is TRBV10-2; tentatively, D is TRBD2 (5 bases). The germline V gene encodes CDR1 WSHSY and CDR2 SAAADI. There are 15 residues in the CDR3. The V end lost 3 bases, the J end lost 0 bases, and 9 bases lay between the germline ends. CDR3 loop: CASSESSFSYNEQFF. The CDR3 nucleotides read TGCGCCAGCAGTGAATCTAGCTTCTCCTACAATGAGCAGTTCTTC.

This clone has at least ten counts. This sequence joins TRBV20-1 and TRBJ2-1, with TRBD2 identical over 10 bases. V shed 0 bases and J 3 bases; nucleotides not matched to a gene: 5. CDR1 and CDR2 (germline): DFQATT, SNEGSKA (reference sequence). This CDR3 has 16 residues. The CDR3 loop reads CSARDLLAGDYNEQFF. For the CDR3, the DNA is TGCAGTGCTAGAGACCTTCTAGCGGGGGACTACAATGAGCAGTTCTTC.

This clone was counted ten times or more. The chain is built from TRBV5-1 and TRBJ2-1, with 12 bases fitting TRBD2. CDR1 and CDR2 (germline): SGHRS, YFSETQ. V was clipped by 0 bases and J by 9 bases; unmatched bases: 4. There are 15 residues in the CDR3. CDR3 loop: CASSLGTSGTSEQFF. DNA of the CDR3: TGCGCCAGCAGCTTGGGGACTAGCGGGACTAGTGAGCAGTTCTTC.

This clone was observed at least ten times. This chain connects TRBV15 to TRBJ2-1; TRBD1 matches at 11 bases. Germline CDR1 reads LNHNV; CDR2 reads YYDKDF (reference sequence). With V trimmed by 1 base and J by 5 bases, 1 base remained unmatched. This CDR3 region has 15 residues. The CDR3 DNA reads as TGTGCCACCAGCAGAGGGGACAGGGGGAACAATGAGCAGTTCTTC. This encodes CATSRGDRGNNEQFF.

For this clone: One base away lies a much larger clone, so this may be a sequencing read error. This sequence joins TRBV12-3 or TRBV12-4 and TRBJ1-1; no clear D gene. The CDR3 is 14 residues long. DNA of the CDR3: TGTACCAGCGGTCCCCTGGGAGGGAACACTGAAGCTTTCTTT. It is translated as CTSGPLGGNTEAFF.

Note on this clone: Distinct nucleotide sequences in the sample also encode this CDR3. V usage is TRBV6-4 and J usage is TRBJ2-3; 9 bases match TRBD2. Germline V gene lookup returns CDR1 MRHNA and CDR2 SNTAGT. This CDR3 comprises 16 residues. Trimming cost V 6 bases and J 0 bases; bases outside gene matches: 7. CDR3 DNA: TGTGCCAGCAGCGAGACTAGCGGTTCTAGCACAGATACGCAGTATTTT. Protein sequence: CASSETSGSSTDTQYF.

Many counts were recorded for this clone. This may arise from a read error, as a much more abundant clone is one base away. This chain connects TRBV19 to TRBJ2-1; 7 bases are shared with TRBD1. The CDR3 has 14 residues. The germline V gene has CDR1 LNHDA and CDR2 SQIVND (reference sequence). CDR3 DNA: TGTGTCAGTAGTCGACAGGGAGAGGGCAATGAGCAGTTCTTC. Protein product: CVSSRQGEGNEQFF.

The gene calls are TRBV6-1 and TRBJ1-2; maybe TRBD1 (5 bases). Between the trimmed V and J ends, which lost 0 bases and 8 bases, there was a span of 16 bases. The CDR3 is made up of 15 amino acids. Germline loops: CDR1 MNHNS, CDR2 SASEGT. The CDR3 reads CASSEARSRVDGYTF. The CDR3 DNA reads TGTGCCAGCAGTGAAGCAAGGAGCAGGGTCGACGGCTACACCTTC.

This clone was observed a few times. This sequence joins TRBV19 and TRBJ1-2; D is undetermined. Trimming shortened V by 1 base and J by 6 bases, and 6 bases separated the two germline ends. The CDR3 is 12 amino acids. The germline V gene encodes CDR1 LNHDA and CDR2 SQIVND (reference sequence). This CDR3 is CASSIGPDGYTF. CDR3 DNA sequence: TGTGCCAGTAGTATAGGACCCGATGGCTACACCTTC.

This clone was observed at least ten times. At one end the junction does not follow the germline gene, possibly because of a read error. The chain joins TRBV15 to TRBJ1-5; D remains ambiguous. The CDR3 loop spans 15 amino acids. Germline V gene sequence: CDR1 LNHNV, CDR2 YYDKDF (reference sequence). The CDR3 spells CATSGDPGNVQPQHF. Written as DNA, the CDR3 is TGTGCCACCAGCGGAGACCCAGGAAATGTTCAGCCCCAGCATTTT.

This clone has a count of ten or more. The chain couples TRBV6-1 to TRBJ2-5, with 11 nucleotides matching TRBD1. This CDR3 has 13 residues. The V gene's germline CDR1 is MNHNS and CDR2 SASEGT. The junction had 0 bases not matched to a gene; V was cut back by 6 bases and J by 3 bases. This CDR3 reads CASRGQGEETQYF. The CDR3 DNA is TGTGCCAGCAGGGGACAGGGGGAAGAGACCCAGTACTTC.

This clone has a count of ten or more. The V call is TRBV27, the J call TRBJ2-2; 10 bases line up with TRBD2. Germline loops: CDR1 MNHEY, CDR2 SMNVEV (reference sequence). J gave up 3 bases and V 7 bases, and 14 bases lay outside the gene matches. The CDR3 is 18 amino acids. CDR3 residues: CASIQNSGRRVYTGELFF. CDR3 in DNA: TGTGCCAGCATCCAAAATAGCGGGAGGAGAGTTTACACCGGGGAGCTGTTTTTT.

The table lists this clone with many counts. The chain uses TRBV29-1 and TRBJ1-1; 7 nucleotides agree with TRBD1. The CDR3 loop spans 13 amino acids. Per germline, CDR1 SQVTM and CDR2 ANQGSEA. Trimming cost V 2 bases and J 6 bases; bases outside gene matches: 6. The CDR3 reads CSVEPGTVPEAFF. In DNA form, the CDR3 reads TGCAGCGTTGAACCCGGGACAGTGCCTGAAGCTTTCTTT.

This chain connects TRBV6-1 to TRBJ2-2; either TRBD1 or TRBD2 may supply D (7 bases each). Germline V gene data show CDR1 as MNHNS and CDR2 as SASEGT. The CDR3 is 17 amino acids. Trimming took off 8 bases at V and 6 bases at J, with 25 bases between the two ends. The CDR3 sequence: CASGPGGETKGAGELFF. DNA for the CDR3: TGTGCCAGCGGCCCAGGGGGGGAGACTAAGGGAGCCGGGGAGCTGTTTTTT.

This clone appeared a few times. One end of the junction does not line up with germline, which may come from a read error. The chain is built from TRBV6-1 and TRBJ1-2; 9 positions match TRBD1. Germline V CDR1 and CDR2: MNHNS, SASEGT. This CDR3 region has 14 residues. CDR3 sequence: CASSVGQGIYVYTF. As DNA, the CDR3 is TGTGCCAGCAGTGTAGGACAGGGGATCTATGTCTACACCTTC.

This clone was picked up a small number of times. This rearrangement joins TRBV19 to TRBJ2-6; 9 positions match TRBD1. The CDR3 is 17 residues long. Germline V lookup: CDR1 LNHDA, CDR2 SQIVND (reference sequence). The V segment lost 10 bases and the J segment 0 bases; nucleotides outside the gene matches: 10. The CDR3 loop reads CATRLGTGTSGANVLTF. CDR3 nucleotides: TGTGCCACAAGACTAGGGACAGGGACCTCTGGGGCCAACGTCCTGACTTTC.

For this clone: A much larger clone lies a single base off, so this may be a read error. Likely a read error: the CDR3 ends without its conserved phenylalanine or tryptophan. V is TRBV29-1 and J is TRBJ1-1; D unresolved. CDR1 and CDR2 from the germline V gene are SQVTM and ANQGSEA. CDR3 length: 12 amino acids. V dropped 7 bases and J dropped 5 bases, with 14 bases sitting between them. CDR3 coding DNA: TGCAGCGGTGCCGGTGGGGTGACTGAAGCTTTCCTT. Amino acid sequence: CSGAGGVTEAFL.

This clone showed up just a few times. This rearrangement joins TRBV28 to TRBJ1-5; 8 bases agree with TRBD1. Trimming at V came to 6 bases and at J to 3 bases, leaving 7 bases not matched to a gene. The CDR3 length is 15 residues. Germline CDR1 reads MDHEN; CDR2 reads SYDVKM. The CDR3 loop is CASRQDRAVNQPQHF. CDR3 nucleotide sequence: TGTGCCAGCAGACAGGACAGGGCCGTCAATCAGCCCCAGCATTTT.

This clone occurred many times. The chain recombines TRBV24-1 with TRBJ1-2; D remains unclear. The germline V gene has CDR1 KGHDR and CDR2 SFDVKD. The CDR3 consists of 14 residues. V lost 3 bases and J 4 bases, leaving 11 bases between the germline ends. The CDR3: CATSDAGRLYGYTF. In DNA form, the CDR3 reads TGTGCCACCAGTGATGCCGGACGGCTCTATGGCTACACCTTC.

This clone was observed a handful of times. The V and J genes are TRBV6-4 and TRBJ2-7; D is perhaps TRBD2 (6 bases). V was trimmed by 2 bases and J by 2 bases, leaving 22 bases between them. The CDR3 covers 18 residues. Germline CDR1 is MRHNA and CDR2 is SNTAGT. The CDR3 protein is CASSDPGFVASVPYEQYF. The CDR3 DNA reads as TGTGCCAGCAGTGACCCTGGGTTCGTCGCTAGCGTCCCCTACGAGCAGTACTTC.

With regard to this clone: Relative to the germline gene, one junction end is altered; a read error may explain this. This chain joins TRBV6-5 and TRBJ2-1, with a weak D call TRBD1 (6 bases). This CDR3 spans 15 amino acids. From germline, CDR1 is MNHEY and CDR2 SVGAGI. CDR3 bases: TGTGCCAGCAGTATACAGGGCGGCTCATACAATGAGCAGTTATTC. This encodes CASSIQGGSYNEQLF.

This clone was found many times. V gene TRBV14 combines with J gene TRBJ2-3; D is possibly TRBD2 (6 bases). The CDR3 totals 17 residues. Germline loops: CDR1 SGHDN, CDR2 FVKESK. V was pared by 0 bases and J by 0 bases, with 13 bases between. This CDR3 is CASSQDGATSSTDTQYF. In nucleotides, the CDR3 is TGTGCCAGCAGCCAAGATGGGGCTACTAGCAGCACAGATACGCAGTATTTT.

Only a few counts were recorded for this clone. Sequence at one end of the junction differs from germline and may be a read error. The rearrangement joins TRBV6-1 to TRBJ2-3; either TRBD1 or TRBD2 may fit D (5 bases each). Germline V gene sequence: CDR1 MNHNS, CDR2 SASEGT. The CDR3 loop spans 16 amino acids. The CDR3 region has the DNA TGTGCCAGCATTGAACACCTGGGGCAGGAGGCGGATACGCAGTATTTT. Protein product: CASIEHLGQEADTQYF.

This clone was seen at least ten times. V gene TRBV6-1 combines with J gene TRBJ2-1; 7 bases line up with TRBD1. Germline assignment: CDR1 MNHNS and CDR2 SASEGT. The junction had 11 bases not matched to a gene; V was cut back by 1 base and J by 5 bases. The CDR3 spans 17 residues. Written as DNA, the CDR3 is TGTGCCAGCAGTGAAGGTCTCCGGGACAGAGGGAACAATGAGCAGTTCTTC. Its translation is CASSEGLRDRGNNEQFF.

This clone was found many times. The genes are TRBV27 and TRBJ2-7; the match to TRBD2 covers 8 bases. The V gene end was trimmed by 10 bases and the J gene end by 0 bases; junction bases not matched to a gene: 5. CDR3 length equals 13 residues. Germline loops: CDR1 MNHEY, CDR2 SMNVEV (reference sequence). In DNA, the CDR3 is TGTGCCACCTCACTAGCGGACTCCTACGAGCAGTACTTC. Protein sequence: CATSLADSYEQYF.

This clone was counted between two and nine times. J is TRBJ1-1 and V is TRBV28; TRBD1 is a possible D gene (5 bases). Germline lookup yields CDR1 MDHEN and CDR2 SYDVKM. V gave up 3 bases and J gave up 3 bases, with 17 bases separating them. The CDR3 is 16 amino acids. The CDR3 loop reads CASSFPGLGGDTEAFF. The CDR3 DNA reads TGTGCCAGCAGTTTTCCCGGGTTGGGAGGGGACACTGAAGCTTTCTTT.

This clone is labeled as medium-sized (0.01 to 0.1%). CDR3 sequence (DNA): TGTGCCAGCAGTGACGGCAGGGACACCGGGGAGCTGTTTTTT. Its translation: CASSDGRDTGELFF. This chain joins TRBV25-1 and TRBJ2-2, with a tentative D call TRBD1 (5 bases). Trimming took 3 bases from V and 3 from J, leaving 8 bases between them. Germline CDR1 is MGHDK and CDR2 is SYGVNS. CDR3 length: 14 residues.

This clone was observed at least ten times. V is TRBV20-1 and J is TRBJ1-5, with 8 nucleotides matching TRBD1. The CDR3 has 15 amino acids. The junction had 9 bases not matched to a gene; V was cut back by 1 base and J by 7 bases. Germline lookup yields CDR1 DFQATT and CDR2 SNEGSKA (reference sequence). The CDR3 reads CSARAYRGSGQPQHF. The CDR3 nucleotides read TGCAGTGCTAGAGCTTACAGGGGGTCGGGGCAGCCCCAGCATTTT.

This clone has just a few counts. Written as DNA, the CDR3 is TGTGCCAGCAGTTTAGGGACTAGCGGGATCACAGATACGCAGTATTTT. Its translation is CASSLGTSGITDTQYF. The chain joins TRBV27 to TRBJ2-3; 13 nucleotides line up with TRBD2. CDR3 length: 16 amino acids. Germline CDR1 MNHEY, CDR2 SMNVEV (reference sequence). The V and J ends lost 2 bases and 2 bases, in that order; junction bases with no gene match: 1.